These 11 T cell receptor beta chains were sequenced from one sample in a study of early T cells in non-severe SARS-CoV-2 infection. TCRdb passed the 5' RACE reads through MiXCR, listing each CDR3 protein once. The sample has about 50,000 distinct CDR3 sequences; under 8.5% are singletons. The sequenced sample was whole blood. These receptors were collected from an adult who was a healthcare worker with PCR-confirmed SARS-CoV-2 infection or an uninfected control (not recorded which).

This clonotype has more than one count but fewer than ten. At one of its ends the junction is not consistent with the germline gene, which may arise from a read error. The chain joins TRBV30 to TRBJ2-3, with 8 bases identical to TRBD2. The CDR3 is made up of 14 amino acids. CDR1 GTSNPN and CDR2 SVGIG come from the germline V gene (reference sequence). CDR3 loop: CVWSEGLVTDTQYF. In DNA form, the CDR3 reads TGTGTCTGGAGTGAGGGACTAGTTACAGATACGCAGTATTTT.

The chain combines TRBV18 with TRBJ2-1; possible D gene TRBD2, 5 bases. Germline values: CDR1 KGHSH, CDR2 LQKENI. Trimming stripped 2 bases from V and 10 bases from J, with 12 bases between. The CDR3 sequence is 13 residues long. Here the CDR3 reads CASSPDSRGEQFF. The CDR3 DNA sequence: TGTGCCAGCTCACCAGACTCTAGAGGGGAGCAGTTCTTC.

The J gene is TRBJ2-7, the V gene TRBV27, with 7 bases matching TRBD1. This CDR3 has 14 residues. Germline V CDR1 and CDR2: MNHEY, SMNVEV (reference sequence). V gave up 5 bases and J gave up 3 bases; unmatched junction bases: 7. The CDR3, as DNA: TGTGCCAGCAGTCCCTGGGACAGCTACTACGAGCAGTACTTC. Its protein product is CASSPWDSYYEQYF.

The chain links TRBV7-9 to TRBJ2-7, with 8 positions matching TRBD1. Germline V gene data show CDR1 as SEHNR and CDR2 as FQNEAQ (reference sequence). CDR3 length: 16 residues. Trimming took 5 bases from V and 2 from J; bases not matched to a gene: 11. Here the CDR3 DNA reads TGTGCCAGCAGCGAAATGACGGACAGGGCGACCTACGAGCAGTACTTC. Residues: CASSEMTDRATYEQYF.

The table lists this clonotype with many counts. The chain has TRBV9 and TRBJ1-3; D may be TRBD1 (5 bases). The CDR3 length is 15 residues. Germline V gene sequence: CDR1 SGDLS, CDR2 YYNGEE. V was pared by 0 bases and J by 2 bases, with 9 bases between. CDR3 amino acids: CASSVGGVAGNTIYF. CDR3 nucleotide sequence: TGTGCCAGCAGCGTAGGGGGGGTTGCTGGAAACACCATATATTTT.

This clonotype was recorded many times. The chain couples TRBV29-1 to TRBJ2-5; D remains unclear. The germline V and J ends were trimmed by 7 bases and 2 bases, with 11 bases remaining between them. The CDR3 spans 12 residues. Germline loops: CDR1 SQVTM, CDR2 ANQGSEA. As DNA, the CDR3 is TGCAGCGGGGCAGAATCACAAGAGACCCAGTACTTC. Translation gives CSGAESQETQYF.

This clonotype was detected a few times. The chain uses TRBV28 and TRBJ1-6; D not resolved. The CDR3 totals 13 residues. V lost 10 bases to trimming and J lost 9 bases, with 16 bases between them. Germline assignment: CDR1 MDHEN and CDR2 SYDVKM. The CDR3 loop reads CATIRTKGSPLHF. CDR3 coding DNA: TGTGCCACCATTAGGACGAAAGGTTCACCCCTCCACTTT.

This clonotype was recorded a few times. The J gene is TRBJ2-7, the V gene TRBV28; unclear D gene. Germline V gives CDR1 MDHEN, CDR2 SYDVKM. Trimming stripped 3 bases from V and 0 bases from J, with 12 bases between. The CDR3 contains 15 residues. CDR3 amino acids: CASSFSGPLSYEQYF. The DNA for the CDR3 is TGTGCCAGCAGTTTCTCTGGGCCTCTCTCCTACGAGCAGTACTTC. Looking up the rest from reference TRBV28 and TRBJ2-7 gives the full variable domain: DVKVTQSSRYLVKRTGEKVFLECVQDMDHENMFWYRQDPGLGLRLIYFSYDVKMKEKGDIPEGYSVSREKKERFSLILESASTNQTSMYLCASSFSGPLSYEQYFGPGTRLTVT.

J is TRBJ2-1 and V is TRBV3-2; the listed D gene, TRBD2, was not tested against the DNA. TRBV3-2 is marked as a pseudogene. The CDR3 consists of 18 residues. Here the CDR3 DNA reads TGTGCCAGCAGCCTAAAGAGAGGCTCCTCCTTGCCCTACAATGAGCAGTTCTTC. Protein: CASSLKRGSSLPYNEQFF.

This clonotype was recorded at least ten times. The chain links TRBV20-1 to TRBJ2-2; D is perhaps TRBD1 (7 bases). Germline V lookup: CDR1 DFQATT, CDR2 SNEGSKA (reference sequence). This CDR3 contains 14 residues. V lost 7 bases and J 4 bases, leaving 16 bases between the germline ends. The chain's CDR3 is CSVRGAQGTGELFF. DNA of the CDR3: TGCAGTGTCAGGGGGGCGCAGGGCACCGGGGAGCTGTTTTTT.

This clonotype turned up a few times. The rearrangement joins TRBV11-2 to TRBJ2-7; 11 bases are a match to TRBD2. The CDR3 is 15 residues long. The ends lost 2 bases at V and 3 bases at J; junction bases unmatched: 3. Germline CDR1 reads SGHAT; CDR2 reads FQNNGV. Here the CDR3 DNA reads TGTGCCAGCAGCTTACTGGGGACTAGCGGCTACGAGCAGTACTTC. Its translation: CASSLLGTSGYEQYF.